Shown below are 14 T cell receptor beta chains from a single sample sequenced in a study of CD4+ T cells in melanoma. Repertoires were generated with immunoSEQ multiplex PCR, while TCRdb's copy carries only in-frame clones and drops some. The table records about 140,000 clones, 92% of them present only once. The receptors were sampled from a human donor with melanoma.

The genes are TRBV6-6 and TRBJ1-2; D is unclear. V was shortened by 0 bases and J by 3 bases, with 8 bases between the two germline ends. Germline V CDR1 and CDR2: MNHNY, SVGAGI (reference sequence). CDR3 length: 14 amino acids. The DNA for the CDR3 is TGTGCCAGCAGTTACTCGTACTCGGACTATGGCTACACCTTC. Translation gives CASSYSYSDYGYTF.

J is TRBJ2-5 and V is TRBV7-2; D may correspond to TRBD1 or TRBD2 (5 bases each). Trimming shortened V by 5 bases and J by 0 bases, and 19 bases separated the two germline ends. The CDR3 runs 17 residues. Germline CDR1 SGHTA, CDR2 FQGNSA. The CDR3 protein is CASSAIGIGAHQETQYF. CDR3 DNA sequence: TGTGCCAGCAGCGCTATCGGGATCGGGGCCCACCAAGAGACCCAGTACTTC.

This chain links TRBV29-1 with TRBJ1-1; tentatively, D is TRBD1 (5 bases). Germline V gene sequence: CDR1 SQVTM, CDR2 ANQGSEA. This CDR3 is built from 12 residues. The V end was cut by 8 bases, the J end by 3 bases, with 13 bases between. CDR3 DNA sequence: TGCAGCATCCGGGACTCCGACACTGAAGCTTTCTTT. This encodes CSIRDSDTEAFF.

Remarks on this clone: Other nucleotide sequences in the sample specify the same CDR3. The chain joins TRBV6-5 to TRBJ1-1; D is undetermined. V lost 2 bases and J lost 2, with 6 bases in between. The CDR3 consists of 13 residues. Germline V CDR1 and CDR2: MNHEY, SVGAGI. The CDR3 region is CASSYGRNTEAFF. The CDR3 DNA reads as TGTGCCAGCAGTTACGGCAGAAACACTGAAGCTTTCTTT.

The CDR3 coding sequence is TGTGCCAGCAGTGTTAGAGGACAGGGGATTCCCTACGAGCAGTACTTC. Its protein product is CASSVRGQGIPYEQYF. This chain connects TRBV6-1 to TRBJ2-7; 9 bases are shared with TRBD1. The CDR3 spans 16 residues. The V gene end was trimmed by 4 bases and the J gene end by 2 bases; junction bases not matched to a gene: 9. Germline lookup yields CDR1 MNHNS and CDR2 SASEGT.

The chain recombines TRBV6-1 with TRBJ2-7; D gene ambiguous. CDR1 and CDR2 (germline): MNHNS, SASEGT. Trimming cost V 6 bases and J 0 bases, with 6 bases left between them. This CDR3 is 12 amino acids long. CDR3 coding DNA: TGTGCCAGCAGGGACGTCTCCTACGAGCAGTACTTC. It yields the protein CASRDVSYEQYF.

This clone was found a few times. The J gene is TRBJ2-6, the V gene TRBV4-2; 8 bases map to TRBD1. The ends lost 2 bases at V and 0 bases at J; junction bases unmatched: 9. The CDR3 sequence is 19 residues long. Germline CDR1 is LGHNA and CDR2 is YNFKEQ. The CDR3 coding sequence is TGTGCCAGCAGCCAATCACGACCAGGGGGCTCCTCTGGGGCCAACGTCCTGACTTTC. Translated: CASSQSRPGGSSGANVLTF.

The V call is TRBV6-1, the J call TRBJ2-7; 8 nucleotides agree with TRBD1. CDR3 size: 16 residues. The germline V gene has CDR1 MNHNS and CDR2 SASEGT. With V trimmed by 3 bases and J by 3 bases, 10 bases remained unmatched. CDR3 region: CASSEGGGQGLYEQYF. CDR3 in DNA: TGTGCCAGCAGTGAGGGGGGAGGACAGGGCCTCTACGAGCAGTACTTC.

The CDR3 bases are TGTGCCAGCAGCAACAGGAGGGGGCTCGGAAACATTCAGTACTTC. Translating gives CASSNRRGLGNIQYF. The chain combines TRBV5-6 with TRBJ2-4; D possibly corresponds to TRBD1 (7 bases). From germline, CDR1 is SGHDT and CDR2 YYEEEE. The CDR3 is 15 residues long. The ends were cut back, 4 bases at V and 6 bases at J, with 17 bases in the middle.

The chain uses TRBV7-8 and TRBJ1-1; D might be TRBD1 (5 bases). There are 13 residues in the CDR3. Per the germline V gene, CDR1 is SGHVS and CDR2 is FQNEAQ. The V and J ends lost 5 bases and 6 bases respectively, with 13 bases between them. CDR3 in amino acids: CASSLGGVPEAFF. The CDR3 coding sequence is TGTGCCAGCAGCCTGGGGGGGGTCCCTGAAGCTTTCTTT.

This rearrangement joins TRBV7-8 to TRBJ2-7; tentatively, D is TRBD2 (6 bases). The CDR3 has 20 amino acids. Germline CDR1 reads SGHVS; CDR2 reads FQNEAQ. Trimming cost V 4 bases and J 0 bases, with 28 bases left between them. The CDR3 DNA is TGTGCCAGCAGCTCCAACGAGATGACTTTGCGGGGCATGAGCTCCTACGAGCAGTACTTC. It is translated as CASSSNEMTLRGMSSYEQYF. Full variable domain (remainder filled in from reference TRBV7-8 and TRBJ2-7): GAGVSQSPRYKVAKRGQDVALRCDPISGHVSLFWYQQALGQGPEFLTYFQNEAQLDKSGLPSDRFFAERPEGSVSTLKIQRTQQEDSAVYLCASSSNEMTLRGMSSYEQYFGPGTRLTVT.

The chain couples TRBV7-2 to TRBJ1-1; D perhaps matches TRBD1 (5 bases). Germline V gene sequence: CDR1 SGHTA, CDR2 FQGNSA. V lost 5 bases, J lost 4 bases, and 11 bases lay in between. The length of the CDR3 is 13 residues. The CDR3 DNA reads TGTGCCAGCAGCCGCGACAGTGGCACTGAAGCTTTCTTT. Translated, it gives CASSRDSGTEAFF. The whole variable domain, remainder taken from reference TRBV7-2 and TRBJ1-1, is GAGVSQSPSNKVTEKGKDVELRCDPISGHTALYWYRQSLGQGLEFLIYFQGNSAPDKSGLPSDRFSAERTGGSVSTLTIQRTQQEDSAVYLCASSRDSGTEAFFGQGTRLTVV.

J is TRBJ1-4 and V is TRBV4-2; D not certain. V lost 0 bases, J lost 1 base, and 6 bases lay in between. Germline V gene sequence: CDR1 LGHNA, CDR2 YNFKEQ. This CDR3 is built from 15 residues. The CDR3 sequence: CASSQEEVTNEKLFF. The DNA of the CDR3 is TGTGCCAGCAGCCAAGAGGAGGTAACTAATGAAAAACTGTTTTTT.

The V and J genes are TRBV7-8 and TRBJ2-7; TRBD1 agrees at 8 bases. This CDR3 comprises 15 residues. Germline V gives CDR1 SGHVS, CDR2 FQNEAQ. Losses at the gene ends were 4 bases for V and 5 bases for J; bases not matched to a gene: 10. CDR3 residues: CASSYRTGPRDEQYF. The CDR3 DNA sequence: TGTGCCAGCAGCTACCGGACAGGGCCCCGTGACGAGCAGTACTTC.